This T cell receptor beta chain is from a study of blood T cells in healthy people across ages. Study-level findings and limits: Relative to aged donors, long-lived donors carried more naive CD4+ cells and displayed higher diversity. A roughly linear fall in TCR beta diversity per million T cells was seen with increasing age. Diversity estimates from one million T cells were considered underestimates. Diversity of TCR beta correlated strongly with naive T cell percentage.

The germline V and J ends were trimmed by 5 bases and 3 bases, with 11 bases remaining between them. Looked up from germline, CDR1 is SGHTA and CDR2 is FQGNSA. The CDR3 sequence is 13 residues long. Details on this clonotype: Its antigen is undetermined. Being one base from a much bigger clone, this may be a read error.

A J-beta primer mix and a sample-barcoded 5' primer were used in a second PCR of roughly 6 to 12 cycles. TCRdb reprocessed the 5' RACE reads with MiXCR, giving one entry per CDR3 protein. The sample lists approximately 2,000,000 distinct CDR3 sequences, more than 35% occurring once. V and J are TRBV7-2 and TRBJ2-7; D might be TRBD1 (6 bases). Material for sequencing was blood. The sequence was collected from a human donor in good health. The CDR3 nucleotides read TGTGCCAGCAGCGCCGGGACATTCTACGAGCAGTACTTC. It specifies CASSAGTFYEQYF.